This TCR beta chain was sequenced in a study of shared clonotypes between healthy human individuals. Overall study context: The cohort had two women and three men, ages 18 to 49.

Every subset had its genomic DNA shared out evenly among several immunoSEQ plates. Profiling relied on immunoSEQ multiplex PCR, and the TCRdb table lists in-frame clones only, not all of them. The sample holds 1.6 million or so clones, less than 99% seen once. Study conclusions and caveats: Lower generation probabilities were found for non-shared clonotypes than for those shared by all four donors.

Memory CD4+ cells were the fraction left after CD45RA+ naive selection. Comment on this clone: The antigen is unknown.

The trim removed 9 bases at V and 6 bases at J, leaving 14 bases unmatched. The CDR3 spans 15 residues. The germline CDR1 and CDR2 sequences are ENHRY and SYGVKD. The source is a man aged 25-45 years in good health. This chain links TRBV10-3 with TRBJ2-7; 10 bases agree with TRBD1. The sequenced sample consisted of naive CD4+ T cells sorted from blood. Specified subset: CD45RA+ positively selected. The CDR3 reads CAISYRGTGEGEQYF. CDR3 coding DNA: TGTGCCATTTCGTATCGTGGGACAGGGGAGGGCGAGCAGTACTTC.